A selection of T cell receptor beta chains follows, all from one sample in a study of early T cells in non-severe SARS-CoV-2 infection. TCRdb analysed the 5' RACE reads with MiXCR anew, one entry per CDR3 protein. This sample has approximately 70,000 distinct CDR3 sequences, with roughly 4.9% found just once. The specimen comprised whole blood, sampled at baseline. Receptors originate from an adult who was a healthcare worker with PCR-confirmed SARS-CoV-2 infection or an uninfected control (not recorded which). The donor label of this sample is uncertain. Each CDR3 is given with its conserved first and last residue.

V	J	length	CDR3
TRBV7-9	TRBJ1-6	12	CASSLENSPLHF
TRBV12-3/TRBV12-4	TRBJ1-1	13	CASSFLSGQGAFF
TRBV7-2	TRBJ2-1	16	CASSFPGASSYNEQFF
TRBV19	TRBJ2-7	15	CASSPRTSGGDEQYF
TRBV7-6	TRBJ1-2	13	CASSSTVGYGYTF
TRBV6-6	TRBJ2-5	15	CASSYSSGNQETQYF
TRBV18	TRBJ2-7	11	CASSLSVGQYF
TRBV29-1	TRBJ2-3	15	CSVELVGTSTDTQYF
TRBV6-1	TRBJ1-5	15	CASSEDGGGRQPQHF
TRBV6-2/TRBV6-3	TRBJ2-1	15	CASSYSGTGYNEQFF
TRBV29-1	TRBJ1-5	13	CSVRTGWDGPQHF
TRBV5-1	TRBJ2-2	15	CASSFGQANTGELFF
TRBV7-9	TRBJ1-1	13	CASSSLPATEAFF
TRBV19	TRBJ1-4	14	CASSMVEWNEKLFF
TRBV12-3/TRBV12-4	TRBJ1-2	14	CASSLEGDTYGYTF
TRBV11-2	TRBJ2-7	16	CASSSYTGTGAYEQYF
TRBV12-3/TRBV12-4	TRBJ1-5	15	CASSLTGTSNQPQHF
TRBV19	TRBJ2-7	15	CASSMALAGDYEQYF
TRBV4-1	TRBJ2-7	15	CASSIPGQGGHEQYF
TRBV11-2	TRBJ1-1	13	CASSLEQSTEAFF
TRBV11-3	TRBJ2-5	13	CASSPEGGETQYF
TRBV27	TRBJ1-5	14	CASSFGPSNQPQHF
TRBV9	TRBJ2-2	15	CASSVSPGNTGELFF
TRBV20-1	TRBJ2-7	15	CSARVRGQPDYEQYF
TRBV27	TRBJ2-1	14	CASSFQGIGNEQFF
TRBV6-2/TRBV6-3	TRBJ1-1	15	CASSFRGLKNTEAFF
TRBV4-2	TRBJ1-1	11	CASSQDAWAFF
TRBV20-1	TRBJ1-1	13	CSAIRALNTEAFF